The 12 T cell receptor beta chains reported below all come from one sample, sequenced in a study of cytomegalovirus exposure and HLA in healthy donors (dated by TCRdb to 2016 to 2017). The library was obtained by the immunoSEQ multiplex PCR assay. For the multiplex PCR, a mixture combining 60 forward primers for TCR Vbeta segments and 13 reverse primers for TCR Jbeta segments was used. Drawn from immuneACCESS, this table holds only the in-frame rearrangements with V and J called that TCRdb kept. Clones are partly lost; checked studies trace under half to an unresolved V gene and leave the rest unexplained. Here the sample has tens of thousands of clones; 60% to 80% occur a single time. 2.5% to 3.5% of the sample comes from the top ten. The sequenced material came from PBMCs. These receptors were obtained from a woman aged 40 to 55 in good health and CMV-seropositive.

This clone was seen more than once but under ten times. The chain carries TRBV7-3 and TRBJ1-5; D gene uncertain. Germline CDR1 and CDR2: SGHTA and FQGTGA. The CDR3 length is 13 residues. The V and J ends lost 4 bases and 3 bases respectively, with 7 bases between them. The CDR3 coding sequence is TGTGCCAGCAGCTCAGGCCCCAATCAGCCCCAGCATTTT. As protein: CASSSGPNQPQHF.

This clone was picked up a small number of times. The chain has TRBV11-2 and TRBJ2-5; TRBD1 matches at 7 bases. TRBJ2-7 matches the DNA end more closely, so the J call is doubtful. CDR1 is SGHAT, CDR2 FQNNGV, per germline. The CDR3 is made up of 14 amino acids. The CDR3 region has the DNA TGTGCCAGCAGCTTGGGACAGTTCTCCTACGAGCAGTACTTC. It specifies CASSLGQFSYEQYF.

The rearrangement joins TRBV19 to TRBJ2-1, with TRBD2 identical over 12 bases. The V gene's germline CDR1 is LNHDA and CDR2 SQIVND (reference sequence). CDR3 length: 16 residues. V gave up 5 bases and J gave up 6 bases; unmatched junction bases: 8. CDR3 bases: TGTGCCAGTAGTTCCCAACTAGCGGGGGGACCCAATGAGCAGTTCTTC. It codes for CASSSQLAGGPNEQFF.

The chain is built from TRBV25-1 and TRBJ1-5; tentative D call: TRBD1 (5 bases). Trimming stripped 1 base from V and 5 bases from J, with 9 bases between. The CDR3 runs 14 residues. Germline V CDR1 and CDR2: MGHDK, SYGVNS. The CDR3 sequence is CASSEFGDYQPQHF. The CDR3, as DNA: TGTGCCAGCAGTGAATTTGGGGACTATCAGCCCCAGCATTTT. Full variable domain (missing parts from reference TRBV25-1 and TRBJ1-5): EADIYQTPRYLVIGTGKKITLECSQTMGHDKMYWYQQDPGMELHLIHYSYGVNSTEKGDLSSESTVSRIRTEHFPLTLESARPSHTSQYLCASSEFGDYQPQHFGDGTRLSIL.

The J gene is TRBJ1-5, the V gene TRBV30; D unclear. The CDR3 covers 15 residues. With 0 bases removed from V and 3 bases from J, the gap between germline ends came to 12 bases. Germline values: CDR1 GTSNPN, CDR2 SVGIG (reference sequence). The CDR3 region is CAWSVGIGPNQPQHF. CDR3 DNA sequence: TGTGCCTGGAGTGTTGGCATTGGTCCCAATCAGCCCCAGCATTTT. Using reference TRBV30 and TRBJ1-5 for the parts outside the CDR3, the full variable domain is SQTIHQWPATLVQPVGSPLSLECTVEGTSNPNLYWYRQAAGRGLQLLFYSVGIGQISSEVPQNLSASRPQDRQFILSSKKLLLSDSGFYLCAWSVGIGPNQPQHFGDGTRLSIL.

V is TRBV6-5 and J is TRBJ2-3; maybe TRBD1 (6 bases). The CDR3 consists of 15 residues. Deletions cut 2 bases from V and 1 base from J, with 10 bases between. Germline V gene lookup returns CDR1 MNHEY and CDR2 SVGAGI. In nucleotides, the CDR3 is TGTGCCAGCAGTTACAATTCAGGGGGCACAGATACGCAGTATTTT. This gives the protein CASSYNSGGTDTQYF.

The chain joins TRBV5-6 to TRBJ1-2; D possibly corresponds to TRBD1 (6 bases). Looked up from germline, CDR1 is SGHDT and CDR2 is YYEEEE. CDR3 length: 12 amino acids. V lost 4 bases to trimming and J lost 5 bases, with 9 bases between them. The CDR3 DNA reads TGTGCCAGCAGCGCGGACAGATATGGCTACACCTTC. The encoded protein is CASSADRYGYTF.

V is TRBV6-5 and J is TRBJ1-1; D is ambiguous. With 6 bases removed from V and 0 bases from J, the gap between germline ends came to 11 bases. The CDR3 sequence is 14 residues long. Germline CDR1 MNHEY, CDR2 SVGAGI. CDR3 sequence (DNA): TGTGCCAGCAGAACCCCAGGAATGAACACTGAAGCTTTCTTT. Its protein product is CASRTPGMNTEAFF.

The chain couples TRBV27 to TRBJ2-7, with 7 bases identical to TRBD1. The CDR3 has 14 residues. Germline CDR1 reads MNHEY; CDR2 reads SMNVEV (reference sequence). J gave up 0 bases and V 4 bases, and 3 bases lay outside the gene matches. CDR3 protein: CASSSRTGSYEQYF. The CDR3 coding sequence is TGTGCCAGCAGTTCGAGGACAGGCTCCTACGAGCAGTACTTC.

The chain carries TRBV11-2 and TRBJ2-1; 8 positions match TRBD1. Germline CDR1 is SGHAT and CDR2 is FQNNGV. The CDR3 contains 16 residues. The trim removed 2 bases at V and 4 bases at J, leaving 7 bases unmatched. This CDR3 is CASSLNGGTGYNEQFF. DNA of the CDR3: TGTGCCAGCAGCTTAAATGGCGGGACAGGATACAATGAGCAGTTCTTC.

V is TRBV7-9 and J is TRBJ1-6, with D perhaps matching TRBD1 (6 bases). The CDR3 sequence is 15 residues long. CDR1 and CDR2 from the germline V gene are SEHNR and FQNEAQ (reference sequence). V lost 6 bases to trimming and J lost 4 bases, with 13 bases between them. CDR3 coding DNA: TGTGCCAGCAGTAGGGGGAAAGGATATAATTCACCCCTCCACTTT. This sequence encodes CASSRGKGYNSPLHF.

The J gene is TRBJ1-5, the V gene TRBV30; D perhaps matches TRBD1 (5 bases). Germline values: CDR1 GTSNPN, CDR2 SVGIG (reference sequence). The ends were cut back, 5 bases at V and 0 bases at J, with 17 bases in the middle. This CDR3 region has 16 residues. CDR3 amino acids: CAWGRGTMYSNQPQHF. DNA for the CDR3: TGTGCCTGGGGTCGGGGGACTATGTATAGCAATCAGCCCCAGCATTTT.